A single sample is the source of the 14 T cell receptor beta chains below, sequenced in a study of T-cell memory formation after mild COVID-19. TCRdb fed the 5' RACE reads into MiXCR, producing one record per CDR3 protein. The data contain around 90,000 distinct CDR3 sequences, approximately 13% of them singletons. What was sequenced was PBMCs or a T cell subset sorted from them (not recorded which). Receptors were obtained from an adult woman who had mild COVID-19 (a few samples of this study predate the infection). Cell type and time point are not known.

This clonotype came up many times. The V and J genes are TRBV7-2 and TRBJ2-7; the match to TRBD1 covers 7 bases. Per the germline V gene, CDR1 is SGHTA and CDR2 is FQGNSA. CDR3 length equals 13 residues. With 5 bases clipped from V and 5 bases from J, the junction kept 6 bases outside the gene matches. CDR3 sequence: CASSADRDDEQYF. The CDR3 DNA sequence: TGTGCCAGCAGCGCAGACAGGGATGACGAGCAGTACTTC.

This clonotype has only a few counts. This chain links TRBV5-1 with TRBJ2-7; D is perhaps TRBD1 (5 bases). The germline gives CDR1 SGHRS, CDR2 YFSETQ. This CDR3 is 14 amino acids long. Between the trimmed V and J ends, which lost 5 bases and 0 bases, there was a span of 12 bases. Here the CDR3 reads CASRVQAFSYEQYF. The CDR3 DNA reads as TGCGCCAGCAGGGTACAGGCGTTCTCCTACGAGCAGTACTTC.

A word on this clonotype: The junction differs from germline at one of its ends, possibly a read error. DNA of the CDR3: TGCAGTGCTGAGCCTAGTCTATCCAATGATCAGTTCTTC. The encoded protein is CSAEPSLSNDQFF. The V and J genes are TRBV20-1 and TRBJ2-1; D is unclear. This CDR3 has 13 residues. Germline assignment: CDR1 DFQATT and CDR2 SNEGSKA (reference sequence).

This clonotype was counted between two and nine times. The CDR3: CASSTGTTHNEQFF. For the CDR3, the DNA is TGTGCCAGCAGTACCGGGACTACCCACAATGAGCAGTTCTTC. The chain has TRBV6-2 or TRBV6-3 and TRBJ2-1, with TRBD2 matching over 7 bases. Germline V gene sequence: CDR1 MNHEY, CDR2 SVGEGT. The V segment lost 5 bases and the J segment 5 bases; nucleotides outside the gene matches: 6. This CDR3 contains 14 residues.

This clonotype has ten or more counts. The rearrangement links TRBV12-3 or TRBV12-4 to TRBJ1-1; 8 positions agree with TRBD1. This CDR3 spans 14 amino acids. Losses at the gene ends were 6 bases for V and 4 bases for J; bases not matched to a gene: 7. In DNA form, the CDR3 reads TGTGCCAGCAGCGACAGGGGCGCTAGCACTGAAGCTTTCTTT. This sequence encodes CASSDRGASTEAFF.

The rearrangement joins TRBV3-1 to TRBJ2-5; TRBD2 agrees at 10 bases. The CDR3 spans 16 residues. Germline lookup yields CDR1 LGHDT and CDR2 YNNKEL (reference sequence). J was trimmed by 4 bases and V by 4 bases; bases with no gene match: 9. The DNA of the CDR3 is TGTGCCAGCAGCCTGCGGGCTAGCGGGAGCCCAGAGACCCAGTACTTC. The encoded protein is CASSLRASGSPETQYF.

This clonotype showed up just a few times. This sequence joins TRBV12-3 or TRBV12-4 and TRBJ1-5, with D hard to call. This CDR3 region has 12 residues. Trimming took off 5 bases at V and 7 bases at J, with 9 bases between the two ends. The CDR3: CASSETWQPQHF. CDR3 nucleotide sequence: TGTGCCAGCAGTGAGACATGGCAGCCCCAGCATTTT.

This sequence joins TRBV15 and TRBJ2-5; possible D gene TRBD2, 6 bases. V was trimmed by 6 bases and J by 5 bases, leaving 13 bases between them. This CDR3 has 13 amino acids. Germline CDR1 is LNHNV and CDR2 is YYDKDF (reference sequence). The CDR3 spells CATRDGGFETQYF. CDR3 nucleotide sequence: TGTGCCACCAGGGACGGGGGTTTCGAGACCCAGTACTTC.

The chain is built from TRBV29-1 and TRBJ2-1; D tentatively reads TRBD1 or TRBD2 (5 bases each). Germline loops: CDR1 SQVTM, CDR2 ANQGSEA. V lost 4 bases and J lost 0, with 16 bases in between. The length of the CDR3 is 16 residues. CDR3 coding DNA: TGCAGCGTTGTTGGGGGAACGGGTAGCTCCTACAATGAGCAGTTCTTC. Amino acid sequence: CSVVGGTGSSYNEQFF.

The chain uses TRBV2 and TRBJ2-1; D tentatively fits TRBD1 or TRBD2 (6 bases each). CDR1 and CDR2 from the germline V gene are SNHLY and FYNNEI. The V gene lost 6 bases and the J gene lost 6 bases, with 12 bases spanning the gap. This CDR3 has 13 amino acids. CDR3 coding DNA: TGTGCCAGCAGGATCCCGGGGGCCAATGAGCAGTTCTTC. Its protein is CASRIPGANEQFF.

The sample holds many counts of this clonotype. This CDR3 reads CASSSGTLNTEAFF. The CDR3 DNA sequence: TGCGCCAGCAGCTCAGGAACCTTGAACACTGAAGCTTTCTTT. This chain uses TRBV5-1 with TRBJ1-1, with D uncertain. Trimming shortened V by 3 bases and J by 0 bases, and 9 bases separated the two germline ends. Germline V gene data show CDR1 as SGHRS and CDR2 as YFSETQ. The CDR3 loop spans 14 amino acids.

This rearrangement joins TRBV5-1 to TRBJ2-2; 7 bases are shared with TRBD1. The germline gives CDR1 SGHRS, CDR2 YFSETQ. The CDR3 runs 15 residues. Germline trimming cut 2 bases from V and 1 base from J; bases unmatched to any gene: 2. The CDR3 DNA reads TGCGCCAGCAGCTTTGGGACAGTGAACACCGGGGAGCTGTTTTTT. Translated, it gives CASSFGTVNTGELFF. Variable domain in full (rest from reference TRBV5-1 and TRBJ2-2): KAGVTQTPRYLIKTRGQQVTLSCSPISGHRSVSWYQQTPGQGLQFLFEYFSETQRNKGNFPGRFSGRQFSNSRSEMNVSTLELGDSALYLCASSFGTVNTGELFFGEGSRLTVL.

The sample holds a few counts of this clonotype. CDR3 sequence reads: CASSLEGTEAFF. CDR3 DNA sequence: TGTGCCAGCAGCCTGGAGGGGACTGAAGCTTTCTTT. The chain carries TRBV5-5 and TRBJ1-1, with a tentative D call TRBD1 (5 bases). Germline assignment: CDR1 SGHKS and CDR2 YYEKEE (reference sequence). This CDR3 comprises 12 residues. V was clipped by 4 bases and J by 5 bases, with 9 bases between them.

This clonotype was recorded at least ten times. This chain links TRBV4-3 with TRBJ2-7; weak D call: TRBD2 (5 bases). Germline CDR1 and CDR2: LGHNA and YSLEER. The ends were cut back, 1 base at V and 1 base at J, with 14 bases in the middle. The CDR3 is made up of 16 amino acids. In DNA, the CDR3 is TGCGCCAGCAGCCAAGGTTACGCGAGCGGATCCTACGAGCAGTACTTC. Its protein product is CASSQGYASGSYEQYF.